These T cell receptor beta chains were read from a single sample in a study of cytomegalovirus exposure and HLA in healthy donors. The assay was immunoSEQ multiplex PCR, and TCRdb's table has in-frame clones only and misses some. The sample holds around 160,000 clones, around 80% seen once. Material: PBMCs. The receptors stem from a woman between 35 and 50 years old in good health and CMV-seronegative. The conserved cysteine and the conserved F or W are not part of the CDR3 here. D genes are given only for firm matches.

V,D,J,CDR3
TRBV25-1,TRBD2,TRBJ2-7,ASSEGGLAASYEQY
TRBV5-1,-,TRBJ2-3,ASSLSPPGGDTQY
TRBV29-1,-,TRBJ2-7,SVGVWDGGEQY
TRBV27,TRBD1,TRBJ1-1,ASSSPGTGDGTEAF
TRBV1,-,TRBJ1-2,TSSQFTGTSEGYGYT
TRBV14,TRBD1,TRBJ2-7,ASSLLGTGSYEQY
TRBV10-3,-,TRBJ2-7,AISESEGVEQY
TRBV2,-,TRBJ2-7,ASSVGSVGYEQY
TRBV28,-,TRBJ2-1,ASSFSPREQF
TRBV28,-,TRBJ1-1,ASSTGGTEAF
TRBV5-1,TRBD1,TRBJ1-6,ASSSRETGDNSPLH
TRBV6-1,TRBD2,TRBJ2-2,ASTGLAGGTGELF
TRBV10-3,-,TRBJ2-1,AIRTTSNDEQF
TRBV2,-,TRBJ2-2,ASSARERTGELF
TRBV13,TRBD1,TRBJ1-2,ASSLQGTGTDYGYT
TRBV28,-,TRBJ2-3,ASERHVPFADTQY
TRBV7-9,TRBD1,TRBJ2-2,ASSLVRGGADTGELF
TRBV19,TRBD2,TRBJ2-3,ASSSTSGTSGRDTQY
TRBV6-5,-,TRBJ2-1,ASSYKEGLFNEQF
TRBV15,-,TRBJ1-2,ATSRGGRRAIGYT
TRBV25-1,TRBD1,TRBJ2-2,ASSGLTGAGTGELF
TRBV25-1,-,TRBJ1-1,ASGGSAGTEAF
TRBV28,TRBD1,TRBJ1-5,ASSFFRTGDGNQPQH
TRBV29-1,-,TRBJ1-1,SVVRGVIGIAF
TRBV11-2,TRBD1,TRBJ1-2,ASSSTGEYGYT
TRBV5-1,TRBD1,TRBJ2-7,ASTSRDRVSEQY
TRBV29-1,-,TRBJ1-5,SVTSYEGPQH
TRBV10-3,TRBD2,TRBJ2-2,AISAGLAGNTGELF
TRBV10-3,-,TRBJ2-5,AISGESGETQY
TRBV6-1,-,TRBJ1-1,ASPAGGSGTEAF
TRBV7-9,-,TRBJ1-4,ASSRGSREKLF
TRBV5-1,TRBD1,TRBJ1-4,ASSFRGLNEKLF
TRBV10-3,TRBD1,TRBJ1-2,AISESTGAGGYT
TRBV6-5,TRBD2,TRBJ2-3,ASATSGVFQDTQY
TRBV10-3,TRBD2,TRBJ2-3,AISVAGDRDTQY
TRBV19,-,TRBJ1-2,ASSTPPNGYT
TRBV5-4,TRBD2,TRBJ2-7,ASSFSGNLYEQY
TRBV19,TRBD1,TRBJ1-1,ASSYDGTGGAGNTEAF
TRBV2,TRBD1,TRBJ2-2,ASSPYRGNTGELF
TRBV30,-,TRBJ1-1,AWSSGVRNTEAF
TRBV21-1,-,TRBJ2-7,ASSPHVVGQSPYEQY
TRBV28,-,TRBJ2-5,ASSFRENLQETQY
TRBV13,TRBD2,TRBJ2-7,ATNPKYTSGNDEQY
TRBV7-2,TRBD1,TRBJ1-2,ASSPGTAYGYT
TRBV10-3,TRBD2,TRBJ2-2,ATRGTSGTGELF
TRBV6-1,TRBD1,TRBJ2-1,ASHLGQGTNEQF
TRBV5-1,TRBD2,TRBJ2-7,ASSFAPSGSSYEQY
TRBV4-1,TRBD2,TRBJ2-1,ASSQPTSGSFNEQF
TRBV7-9,-,TRBJ2-1,ASSLLGGSSYNEQF
TRBV13,-,TRBJ2-7,ASSPSPYEQY
TRBV7-9,TRBD1,TRBJ1-1,ASSPPDRVTEAF
TRBV27,-,TRBJ1-1,ASSLSGGLEAF
TRBV30,-,TRBJ2-1,ATPGDSYNEQF
TRBV30,-,TRBJ2-5,AWSANQETQY
TRBV5-8,-,TRBJ2-7,ASSPSRGRVYEQY
TRBV5-1,-,TRBJ2-2,ASSLQLASVNTGELF
TRBV27,TRBD2,TRBJ2-1,ASRLSLAGYNEQF